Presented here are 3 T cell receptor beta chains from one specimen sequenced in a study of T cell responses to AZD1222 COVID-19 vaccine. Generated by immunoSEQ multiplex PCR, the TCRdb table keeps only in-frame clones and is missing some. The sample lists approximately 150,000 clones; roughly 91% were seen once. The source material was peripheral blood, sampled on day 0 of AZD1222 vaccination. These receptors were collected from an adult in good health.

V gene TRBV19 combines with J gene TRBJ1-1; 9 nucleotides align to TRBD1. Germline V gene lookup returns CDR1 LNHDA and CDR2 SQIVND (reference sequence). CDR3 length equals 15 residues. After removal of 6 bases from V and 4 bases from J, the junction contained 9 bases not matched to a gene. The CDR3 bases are TGTGCCAGTAGCTCTTACCCGGGACAGGGCACTGAAGCTTTCTTT. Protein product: CASSSYPGQGTEAFF.

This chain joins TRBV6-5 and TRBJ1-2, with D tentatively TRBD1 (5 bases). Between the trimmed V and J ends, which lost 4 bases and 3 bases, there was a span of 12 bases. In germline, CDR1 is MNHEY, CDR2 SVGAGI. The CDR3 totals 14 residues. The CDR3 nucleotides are TGTGCCAGCAGTTTTTCCGGGACCCACTATGGCTACACCTTC. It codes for CASSFSGTHYGYTF.

Here the CDR3 reads CASSSGGHEQYF. CDR3 in DNA: TGTGCCAGCAGTTCAGGGGGCCACGAGCAGTACTTC. The rearrangement links TRBV6-2 or TRBV6-3 to TRBJ2-7; TRBD1 aligns across 8 bases. After removal of 4 bases from V and 5 bases from J, the junction contained 1 base not matched to a gene. The CDR3 length is 12 residues. Germline CDR1 reads MNHEY; CDR2 reads SVGEGT.